These T cell receptor beta chains were read from a single sample in a study of T-cell reconstitution after alpha-beta-depleted transplantation in children. Via MiXCR, TCRdb re-called the PCR reads, giving one row per CDR3 protein. The sample records hundreds of thousands of distinct CDR3 sequences, about 24% being singletons. Sequences were derived from PBMCs, mostly from graft donor cells, sampled 360 days after TCRalphabeta/CD19-depleted stem cell transplant. The receptors here all came from a female patient aged 2 to 10 who had a stem cell transplant for congenital amegakaryocytic thrombocytopenia, so the T cells may come from the graft donor. The CDR3 runs from the conserved cysteine through the conserved F or W. A D gene is named only where the DNA matches it firmly. Rows may omit the clone size; those that give it use once, few, many or a size class.

len: 13
v_gene: TRBV29-1
abundance: NA
d_gene: TRBD1
j_gene: TRBJ1-6
CDR3aa: CSVAGGRDSPLHF
CDR3nt: TGCAGCGTTGCAGGGGGCAGGGATTCACCCCTCCACTTT

len: 17
v_gene: TRBV12-3/TRBV12-4
abundance: NA
d_gene: TRBD2
j_gene: TRBJ2-5
CDR3aa: CASSLGLAGGWAETQYF
CDR3nt: TGTGCCAGCAGTTTAGGACTAGCGGGAGGATGGGCAGAGACCCAGTACTTC

len: 14
v_gene: TRBV15
abundance: NA
d_gene: TRBD1
j_gene: TRBJ1-2
CDR3aa: CATSRDRGHYGYTF
CDR3nt: TGTGCCACCAGCAGGGACAGGGGGCATTATGGCTACACCTTC

len: 19
v_gene: TRBV4-1
abundance: few
d_gene: NA
j_gene: TRBJ2-1
CDR3aa: CASSQEGTGLAGVHNEQFF
CDR3nt: TGCGCCAGCAGCCAAGAAGGGACAGGGTTAGCGGGAGTCCACAATGAGCAGTTCTTC

len: 14
v_gene: TRBV5-6
abundance: NA
d_gene: NA
j_gene: TRBJ2-3
CDR3aa: CASSLDFRTDTQYF
CDR3nt: TGTGCCAGCAGCTTGGACTTCAGAACAGATACGCAGTATTTT

len: 15
v_gene: TRBV28
abundance: NA
d_gene: NA
j_gene: TRBJ2-2
CDR3aa: CASNPDYLRTGELFF
CDR3nt: TGTGCCAGCAACCCCGACTATCTAAGAACCGGGGAGCTGTTTTTT

len: 17
v_gene: TRBV20-1
abundance: NA
d_gene: NA
j_gene: TRBJ2-1
CDR3aa: CSAIGFGLARSYNEQFF
CDR3nt: TGCAGTGCTATAGGATTTGGGCTAGCCCGCTCCTACAATGAGCAGTTCTTC

len: 15
v_gene: TRBV5-1
abundance: NA
d_gene: TRBD1
j_gene: TRBJ1-1
CDR3aa: CASSPGTGKNTEAFF
CDR3nt: TGCGCCAGCAGCCCCGGGACAGGGAAGAACACTGAAGCTTTCTTT

len: 15
v_gene: TRBV11-2
abundance: NA
d_gene: TRBD2
j_gene: TRBJ2-1
CDR3aa: CASSASGGSYNEQFF
CDR3nt: TGTGCCAGCAGCGCTAGCGGGGGCTCCTACAATGAGCAGTTCTTC

len: 15
v_gene: TRBV3-1
abundance: few
d_gene: NA
j_gene: TRBJ2-7
CDR3aa: CASSQGTGQNYEQYF
CDR3nt: TGTGCCAGCAGCCAAGGGACGGGACAAAACTACGAGCAGTACTTC

len: 15
v_gene: TRBV6-2/TRBV6-3
abundance: few
d_gene: NA
j_gene: TRBJ2-7
CDR3aa: CASSYARSNSYEQYF
CDR3nt: TGTGCCAGCAGTTACGCGAGGTCGAACTCCTACGAGCAGTACTTC

len: 16
v_gene: TRBV27
abundance: NA
d_gene: TRBD1
j_gene: TRBJ2-3
CDR3aa: CASSSGSTGSTDMQYF
CDR3nt: TGTGCCAGCAGTTCCGGATCGACAGGGAGCACAGATATGCAGTATTTT

len: 17
v_gene: TRBV10-3
abundance: few
d_gene: NA
j_gene: TRBJ2-1
CDR3aa: CAIREFIRESPYNEQFF
CDR3nt: TGTGCCATCAGGGAGTTCATTCGGGAGTCACCCTACAATGAGCAGTTCTTC

len: 13
v_gene: TRBV5-4
abundance: NA
d_gene: NA
j_gene: TRBJ1-2
CDR3aa: CASSLASVYGYTF
CDR3nt: TGTGCCAGCAGCTTGGCTTCAGTCTATGGCTACACCTTC

len: 14
v_gene: TRBV6-1
abundance: few
d_gene: NA
j_gene: TRBJ1-3
CDR3aa: CASGSSGRGNTIYF
CDR3nt: TGTGCCAGCGGATCATCAGGTCGGGGAAACACCATATATTTT

len: 15
v_gene: TRBV15
abundance: NA
d_gene: TRBD2
j_gene: TRBJ2-5
CDR3aa: CATSRDGGGEETQYF
CDR3nt: TGTGCCACCAGCAGAGATGGCGGGGGGGAAGAGACCCAGTACTTC

len: 13
v_gene: TRBV5-4
abundance: few
d_gene: NA
j_gene: TRBJ2-1
CDR3aa: CASSEDYRHEQFF
CDR3nt: TGTGCCAGCAGCGAGGACTATCGGCATGAGCAGTTCTTC

len: 18
v_gene: TRBV21-1
abundance: few
d_gene: NA
j_gene: TRBJ2-1
CDR3aa: CASSNGTSGTKSYNEQFF
CDR3nt: TGTGCCAGCAGCAATGGGACTAGCGGGACCAAATCCTACAATGAGCAGTTCTTC

len: 22
v_gene: TRBV4-1
abundance: NA
d_gene: TRBD2
j_gene: TRBJ2-3
CDR3aa: CASSQDPRHGRSLSILPDTQYF
CDR3nt: TGCGCCAGCAGCCAAGATCCTCGCCACGGGAGGAGTTTAAGCATATTACCAGATACGCAGTATTTT

len: 14
v_gene: TRBV29-1
abundance: many
d_gene: NA
j_gene: TRBJ1-6
CDR3aa: CSVREGSYNSPLHF
CDR3nt: TGCAGCGTCAGGGAGGGCTCCTATAATTCACCCCTCCACTTT

len: 12
v_gene: TRBV12-3/TRBV12-4
abundance: few
d_gene: TRBD1
j_gene: TRBJ1-2
CDR3aa: CASRKQGYGYTF
CDR3nt: TGTGCCAGCAGAAAACAGGGGTATGGCTACACCTTC

len: 13
v_gene: TRBV10-2
abundance: NA
d_gene: NA
j_gene: TRBJ2-7
CDR3aa: CASSESVSYEQYF
CDR3nt: TGCGCCAGCAGTGAGTCGGTCTCCTACGAGCAGTACTTC

len: 16
v_gene: TRBV12-3/TRBV12-4
abundance: few
d_gene: NA
j_gene: TRBJ2-7
CDR3aa: CASSPRGAGESYEQYF
CDR3nt: TGTGCCAGCAGTCCCCGGGGGGCCGGAGAATCCTACGAGCAGTACTTC

len: 15
v_gene: TRBV6-2/TRBV6-3
abundance: few
d_gene: NA
j_gene: TRBJ2-1
CDR3aa: CASSYFDRSYNEQFF
CDR3nt: TGTGCCAGCAGTTACTTCGACAGGTCCTACAATGAGCAGTTCTTC

len: 12
v_gene: TRBV27
abundance: NA
d_gene: NA
j_gene: TRBJ2-3
CDR3aa: CASSSRADTQYF
CDR3nt: TGTGCCAGCAGTTCTCGGGCGGATACGCAGTATTTT

len: 17
v_gene: TRBV19
abundance: NA
d_gene: TRBD2
j_gene: TRBJ2-1
CDR3aa: CASSTPVSRGGYNEQFF
CDR3nt: TGTGCCAGTAGTACGCCCGTTTCGCGGGGGGGATACAATGAGCAGTTCTTC

len: 20
v_gene: TRBV28
abundance: few
d_gene: TRBD2
j_gene: TRBJ2-7
CDR3aa: CASSFLAPGGLAGGLGEQYF
CDR3nt: TGTGCCAGCAGTTTTCTAGCTCCCGGGGGACTAGCGGGAGGATTGGGCGAGCAGTACTTC

len: 18
v_gene: TRBV13
abundance: NA
d_gene: TRBD2
j_gene: TRBJ2-2
CDR3aa: CASSLRLAGDLNTGELFF
CDR3nt: TGTGCCAGCAGCTTAAGACTAGCGGGGGACCTGAACACCGGGGAGCTGTTTTTT

len: 15
v_gene: TRBV6-2/TRBV6-3
abundance: few
d_gene: NA
j_gene: TRBJ1-2
CDR3aa: CASSWTGSFNYGYTF
CDR3nt: TGTGCCAGCAGTTGGACGGGAAGCTTTAACTATGGCTACACCTTC

len: 17
v_gene: TRBV30
abundance: few
d_gene: TRBD1
j_gene: TRBJ2-2
CDR3aa: CAWSGTGWGSVPGELFF
CDR3nt: TGTGCCTGGAGTGGGACAGGGTGGGGGTCAGTCCCCGGGGAGCTGTTTTTT

len: 15
v_gene: TRBV7-3
abundance: NA
d_gene: TRBD2
j_gene: TRBJ2-1
CDR3aa: CASSLNSGGVGEQFF
CDR3nt: TGTGCCAGCAGCTTAAATAGCGGGGGCGTTGGGGAGCAGTTCTTC

len: 14
v_gene: TRBV6-2/TRBV6-3
abundance: NA
d_gene: TRBD1
j_gene: TRBJ2-7
CDR3aa: CASSSRRQGYEQYF
CDR3nt: TGTGCCAGCAGTTCTCGGAGACAGGGCTACGAGCAGTACTTC

len: 15
v_gene: TRBV9
abundance: NA
d_gene: TRBD2
j_gene: TRBJ2-5
CDR3aa: CASSAGLGPGETQYF
CDR3nt: TGTGCCAGCAGCGCCGGACTAGGCCCAGGAGAGACCCAGTACTTC

len: 14
v_gene: TRBV2
abundance: NA
d_gene: TRBD1
j_gene: TRBJ2-5
CDR3aa: CASRSSGQGETQYF
CDR3nt: TGTGCCAGCAGGTCTTCGGGACAGGGAGAGACCCAGTACTTC

len: 15
v_gene: TRBV11-3
abundance: NA
d_gene: NA
j_gene: TRBJ2-1
CDR3aa: CASSQRGGAYNEQFF
CDR3nt: TGTGCCAGCAGCCAGCGAGGGGGGGCCTACAATGAGCAGTTCTTC

len: 13
v_gene: TRBV5-6
abundance: NA
d_gene: TRBD1
j_gene: TRBJ1-1
CDR3aa: CASSRGQWAEAFF
CDR3nt: TGTGCCAGCAGCCGGGGACAGTGGGCTGAAGCTTTCTTT

len: 15
v_gene: TRBV18
abundance: NA
d_gene: TRBD2
j_gene: TRBJ2-3
CDR3aa: CASSQTSGGKDTQYF
CDR3nt: TGTGCCAGCTCTCAGACTAGCGGGGGAAAAGATACGCAGTATTTT

len: 16
v_gene: TRBV28
abundance: many
d_gene: NA
j_gene: TRBJ1-3
CDR3aa: CASSLWEGGAGNTIYF
CDR3nt: TGTGCCAGCAGTTTATGGGAGGGTGGGGCTGGAAACACCATATATTTT

len: 14
v_gene: TRBV9
abundance: few
d_gene: NA
j_gene: TRBJ2-2
CDR3aa: CASSHHRDTGELFF
CDR3nt: TGTGCCAGCAGCCACCACAGGGACACCGGGGAGCTGTTTTTT

len: 13
v_gene: TRBV20-1
abundance: NA
d_gene: TRBD2
j_gene: TRBJ2-7
CDR3aa: CSVKRGPSYEQYF
CDR3nt: TGCAGTGTAAAGCGGGGGCCCTCCTACGAGCAGTACTTC

len: 15
v_gene: TRBV12-3/TRBV12-4
abundance: NA
d_gene: NA
j_gene: TRBJ1-1
CDR3aa: CASSQGDVRDTEAFF
CDR3nt: TGTGCCAGCAGTCAAGGGGACGTCCGGGACACTGAAGCTTTCTTT

len: 15
v_gene: TRBV5-1
abundance: NA
d_gene: NA
j_gene: TRBJ2-1
CDR3aa: CASSLYPSGDPEQFF
CDR3nt: TGCGCCAGCAGCTTGTACCCAAGCGGTGACCCCGAGCAGTTCTTC

len: 15
v_gene: TRBV28
abundance: NA
d_gene: TRBD2
j_gene: TRBJ2-7
CDR3aa: CASSPGAGPSYEQYF
CDR3nt: TGTGCCAGCAGTCCGGGAGCGGGGCCCTCCTACGAGCAGTACTTC

len: 16
v_gene: TRBV5-4
abundance: NA
d_gene: NA
j_gene: TRBJ2-3
CDR3aa: CASSLWETAGTDTQYF
CDR3nt: TGTGCCAGCAGCTTGTGGGAGACTGCGGGCACAGATACGCAGTATTTT

len: 15
v_gene: TRBV20-1
abundance: NA
d_gene: TRBD2
j_gene: TRBJ2-7
CDR3aa: CSARDLAVDVYEQYF
CDR3nt: TGCAGTGCTAGAGACCTAGCGGTGGACGTCTACGAGCAGTACTTC

len: 12
v_gene: TRBV5-1
abundance: few
d_gene: NA
j_gene: TRBJ2-3
CDR3aa: CASSSTADTQYF
CDR3nt: TGCGCCAGCAGCTCCACGGCAGATACGCAGTATTTT

len: 14
v_gene: TRBV7-9
abundance: NA
d_gene: NA
j_gene: TRBJ2-7
CDR3aa: CASSLGARRYEQYF
CDR3nt: TGTGCCAGCAGCTTAGGCGCAAGACGTTACGAGCAGTACTTC

len: 15
v_gene: TRBV4-1
abundance: NA
d_gene: NA
j_gene: TRBJ2-5
CDR3aa: CASSPIGTPQETQYF
CDR3nt: TGCGCCAGCAGCCCGATCGGGACGCCCCAAGAGACCCAGTACTTC

len: 13
v_gene: TRBV20-1
abundance: NA
d_gene: NA
j_gene: TRBJ2-5
CDR3aa: CSARFGRQETQYF
CDR3nt: TGCAGTGCTAGATTTGGACGCCAAGAGACCCAGTACTTC

len: 16
v_gene: TRBV4-2
abundance: NA
d_gene: NA
j_gene: TRBJ2-4
CDR3aa: CASSQEGWAGLNIQYF
CDR3nt: TGTGCCAGCAGCCAAGAGGGCTGGGCCGGGTTAAACATTCAGTACTTC

len: 19
v_gene: TRBV7-6
abundance: NA
d_gene: TRBD2
j_gene: TRBJ2-3
CDR3aa: CASSQPNGTSGPGTDTQYF
CDR3nt: TGTGCCAGCAGTCAACCTAACGGGACTAGCGGGCCAGGCACAGATACGCAGTATTTT